These 6 T cell receptor beta chains were sequenced from one sample in a study of post-analysis software for immune sequencing data. The TCR beta cDNA libraries carried unique molecular identifiers. Each CDR3 protein is one row after TCRdb ran MiXCR on the PCR reads. The sample includes around 260,000 distinct CDR3 sequences, 36% of them seen just once. Broader study findings: Five or six TRBV segments, TRBV5-6, TRBV5-1 and TRBV20-1 among them, were found more frequent in patients than controls.

For these TCRs, the target antigens are not known. Material for sequencing was blood. The receptors shown here come from a girl aged 5-17 years with multiple sclerosis.

Note on this clonotype: One base away lies a much larger clone, so this may be a sequencing read error. The V and J genes are TRBV24-1 and TRBJ1-4; D gene unclear. Germline V gene lookup returns CDR1 KGHDR and CDR2 SFDVKD. This CDR3 region has 15 residues. CDR3 sequence: CAASDSGGPNEKLFF. CDR3 bases: TGTGCCGCCAGTGATAGCGGAGGACCTAATGAAAAACTGTTTTTT.

This chain links TRBV12-3 or TRBV12-4 with TRBJ2-4, with D unclear. The DNA end favors TRBJ2-7, so the J call may be wrong. The CDR3 totals 12 residues. The CDR3, as DNA: TGTGCCAGCAGTTCTTGGATTAACGAGCAGTACTTC. It is translated as CASSSWINEQYF.

In this sample, this clonotype turned up many times. The V gene is TRBV20-1, the J gene TRBJ2-1, with no clear D. Germline V gene sequence: CDR1 DFQATT, CDR2 SNEGSKA (reference sequence). CDR3 length equals 14 residues. Trimming removed 2 bases at V and 8 bases at J, with 16 bases between. CDR3 sequence reads: CSARHPRATHEQFF. CDR3 sequence (DNA): TGCAGTGCTAGACATCCTCGGGCTACCCATGAGCAGTTCTTC.

The CDR3 sequence: CASSFTGVREQFF. The DNA for the CDR3 is TGTGCCAGCAGCTTTACAGGGGTGCGTGAGCAGTTCTTC. This sequence joins TRBV7-2 and TRBJ2-1; 7 bases map to TRBD1. CDR1 is SGHTA and CDR2 is FQGNSA in the germline V gene. The CDR3 length is 13 residues. J was trimmed by 9 bases and V by 3 bases; bases with no gene match: 5.

As to this clonotype: A clone one base away is much larger, so this may be a read error. A read error is likely, as this CDR3 ends without the conserved phenylalanine or tryptophan. CDR3 sequence (DNA): TGTGCCAGCAGCCCCGGGACACCTGACAATGAGCAGTTCGTC. Translating it yields CASSPGTPDNEQFV. This sequence joins TRBV3-1 and TRBJ2-1, with a weak D call TRBD1 (6 bases). From germline, CDR1 is LGHDT and CDR2 YNNKEL (reference sequence). Trimming cost V 4 bases and J 5 bases, with 12 bases left between them. The CDR3 length is 14 residues.

This clonotype occurred many times. The chain carries TRBV24-1 and TRBJ2-1; the match to TRBD2 covers 11 bases. The CDR3 loop spans 15 amino acids. Germline values: CDR1 KGHDR, CDR2 SFDVKD. J lost 7 bases, V lost 2 bases, and 3 bases had no gene match. The CDR3: CATSDWTSGWNEQFF. The CDR3 region has the DNA TGTGCCACCAGTGATTGGACTAGCGGGTGGAATGAGCAGTTCTTC.